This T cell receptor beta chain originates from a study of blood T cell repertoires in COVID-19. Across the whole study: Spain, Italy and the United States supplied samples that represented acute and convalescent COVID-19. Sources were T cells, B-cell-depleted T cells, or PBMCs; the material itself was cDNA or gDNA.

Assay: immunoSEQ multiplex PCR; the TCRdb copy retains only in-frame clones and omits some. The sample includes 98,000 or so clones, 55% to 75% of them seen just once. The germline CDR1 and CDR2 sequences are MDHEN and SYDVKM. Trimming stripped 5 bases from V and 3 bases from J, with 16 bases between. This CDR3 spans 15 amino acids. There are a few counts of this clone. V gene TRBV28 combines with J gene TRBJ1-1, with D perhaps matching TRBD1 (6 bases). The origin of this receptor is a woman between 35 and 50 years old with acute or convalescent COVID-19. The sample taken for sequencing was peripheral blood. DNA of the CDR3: TGTGCCAGCAGTCCCCTCCGGGACACTGACACTGAAGCTTTCTTT. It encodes CASSPLRDTDTEAFF.